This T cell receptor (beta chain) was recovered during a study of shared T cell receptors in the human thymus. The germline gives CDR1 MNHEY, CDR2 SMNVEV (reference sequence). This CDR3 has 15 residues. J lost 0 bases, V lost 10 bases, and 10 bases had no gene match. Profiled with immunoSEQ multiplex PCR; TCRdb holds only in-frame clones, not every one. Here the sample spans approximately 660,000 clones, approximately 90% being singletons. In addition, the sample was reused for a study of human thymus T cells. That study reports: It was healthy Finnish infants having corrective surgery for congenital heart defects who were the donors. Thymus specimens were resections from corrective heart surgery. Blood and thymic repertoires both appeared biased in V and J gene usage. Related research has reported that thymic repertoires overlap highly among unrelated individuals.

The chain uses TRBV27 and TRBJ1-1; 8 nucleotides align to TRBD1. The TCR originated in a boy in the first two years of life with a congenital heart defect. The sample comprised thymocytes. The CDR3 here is CATQGTGLMNTEAFF. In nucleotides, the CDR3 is TGTGCCACCCAAGGGACAGGCTTAATGAACACTGAAGCTTTCTTT.